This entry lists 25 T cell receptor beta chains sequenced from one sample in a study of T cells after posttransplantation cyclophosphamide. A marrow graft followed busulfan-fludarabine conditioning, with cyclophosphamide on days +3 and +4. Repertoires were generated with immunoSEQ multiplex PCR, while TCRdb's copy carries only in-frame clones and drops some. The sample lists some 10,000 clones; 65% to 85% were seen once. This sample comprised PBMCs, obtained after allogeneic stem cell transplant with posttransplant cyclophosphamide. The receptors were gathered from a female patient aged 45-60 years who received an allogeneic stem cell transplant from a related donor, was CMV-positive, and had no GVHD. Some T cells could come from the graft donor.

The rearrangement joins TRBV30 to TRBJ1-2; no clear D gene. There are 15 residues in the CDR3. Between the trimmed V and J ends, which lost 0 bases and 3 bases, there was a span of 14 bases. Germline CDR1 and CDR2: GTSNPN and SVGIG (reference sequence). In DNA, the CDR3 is TGTGCCTGGAGTGTAACCCTCGCCGGGGACTATGGCTACACCTTC. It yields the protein CAWSVTLAGDYGYTF.

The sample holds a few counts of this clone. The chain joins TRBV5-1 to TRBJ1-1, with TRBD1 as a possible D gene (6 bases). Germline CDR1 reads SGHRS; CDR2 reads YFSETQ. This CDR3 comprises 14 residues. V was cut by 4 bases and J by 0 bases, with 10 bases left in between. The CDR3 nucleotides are TGCGCCAGCAGCGGGGACACGATGAACACTGAAGCTTTCTTT. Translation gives CASSGDTMNTEAFF.

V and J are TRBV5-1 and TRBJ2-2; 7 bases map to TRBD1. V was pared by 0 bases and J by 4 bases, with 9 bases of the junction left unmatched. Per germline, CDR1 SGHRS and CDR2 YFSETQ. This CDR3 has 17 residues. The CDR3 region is CASSLAATGYSTGELFF. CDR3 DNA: TGCGCCAGCAGCTTGGCCGCGACAGGGTATAGCACCGGGGAGCTGTTTTTT.

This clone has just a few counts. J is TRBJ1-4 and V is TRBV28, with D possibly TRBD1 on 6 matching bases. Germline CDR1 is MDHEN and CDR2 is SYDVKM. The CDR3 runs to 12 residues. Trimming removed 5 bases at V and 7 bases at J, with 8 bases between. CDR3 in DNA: TGTGCCAGCAGTCGGACAGTTGAAAAACTGTTTTTT. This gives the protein CASSRTVEKLFF.

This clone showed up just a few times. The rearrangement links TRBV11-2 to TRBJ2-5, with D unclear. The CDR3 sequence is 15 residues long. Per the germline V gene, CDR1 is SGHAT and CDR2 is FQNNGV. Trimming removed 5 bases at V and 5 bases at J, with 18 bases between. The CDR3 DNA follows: TGTGCCAGCAGCGGTGATGTGTCCCCGAGTGAGACCCAGTACTTC. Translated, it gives CASSGDVSPSETQYF.

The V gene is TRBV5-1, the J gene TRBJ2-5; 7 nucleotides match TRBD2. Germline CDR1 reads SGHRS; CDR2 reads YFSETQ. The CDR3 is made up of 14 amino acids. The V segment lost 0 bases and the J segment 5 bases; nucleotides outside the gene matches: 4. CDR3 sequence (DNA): TGCGCCAGCAGCTTGGGGACTAGTGAGGAGACCCAGTACTTC. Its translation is CASSLGTSEETQYF.

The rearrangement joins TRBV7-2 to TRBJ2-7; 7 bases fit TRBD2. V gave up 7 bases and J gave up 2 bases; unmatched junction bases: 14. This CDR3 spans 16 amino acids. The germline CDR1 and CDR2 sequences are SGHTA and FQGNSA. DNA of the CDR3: TGTGCCAGCAACCTACTCGGGGGGACGGCCGCCTACGAGCAGTACTTC. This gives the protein CASNLLGGTAAYEQYF.

The CDR3 sequence: CASSLRWTGSNEQYF. The CDR3 region has the DNA TGTGCCAGCAGTTTAAGATGGACAGGGTCGAACGAGCAGTACTTC. The J gene is TRBJ2-7, the V gene TRBV27, with 8 bases identical to TRBD1. The trim removed 2 bases at V and 5 bases at J, leaving 8 bases unmatched. The germline V gene has CDR1 MNHEY and CDR2 SMNVEV (reference sequence). There are 15 residues in the CDR3.

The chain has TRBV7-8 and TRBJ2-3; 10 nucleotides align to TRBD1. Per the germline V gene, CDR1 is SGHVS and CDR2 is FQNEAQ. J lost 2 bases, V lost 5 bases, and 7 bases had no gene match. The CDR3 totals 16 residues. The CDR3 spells CASSRDRGLPTDTQYF. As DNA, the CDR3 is TGTGCCAGCAGCCGCGACAGGGGGCTTCCCACAGATACGCAGTATTTT.

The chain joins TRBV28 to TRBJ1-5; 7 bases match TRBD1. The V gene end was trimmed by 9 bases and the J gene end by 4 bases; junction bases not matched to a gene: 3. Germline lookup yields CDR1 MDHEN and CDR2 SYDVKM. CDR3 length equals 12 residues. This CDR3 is CASTTGNQPQHF. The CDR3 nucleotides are TGTGCCAGTACGACAGGGAATCAGCCCCAGCATTTT.

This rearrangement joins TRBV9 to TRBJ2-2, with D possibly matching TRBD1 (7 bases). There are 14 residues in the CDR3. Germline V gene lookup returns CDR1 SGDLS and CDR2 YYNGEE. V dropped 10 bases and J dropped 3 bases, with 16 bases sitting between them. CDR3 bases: TGTGCCGAACCCAGGGGGGAGGACACCGGGGAGCTGTTTTTT. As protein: CAEPRGEDTGELFF.

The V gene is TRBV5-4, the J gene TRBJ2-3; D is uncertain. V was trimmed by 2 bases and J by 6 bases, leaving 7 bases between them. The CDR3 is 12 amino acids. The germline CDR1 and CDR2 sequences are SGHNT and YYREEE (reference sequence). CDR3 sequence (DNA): TGTGCCAGCAGCTTTAACACCGATACGCAGTATTTT. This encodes CASSFNTDTQYF.

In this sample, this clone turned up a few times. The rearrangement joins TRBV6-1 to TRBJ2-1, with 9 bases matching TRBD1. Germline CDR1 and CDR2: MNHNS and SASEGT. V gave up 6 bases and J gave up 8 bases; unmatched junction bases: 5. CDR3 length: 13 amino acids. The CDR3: CASRGQGAHEQFF. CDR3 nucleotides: TGTGCCAGCAGGGGACAGGGAGCTCATGAGCAGTTCTTC.

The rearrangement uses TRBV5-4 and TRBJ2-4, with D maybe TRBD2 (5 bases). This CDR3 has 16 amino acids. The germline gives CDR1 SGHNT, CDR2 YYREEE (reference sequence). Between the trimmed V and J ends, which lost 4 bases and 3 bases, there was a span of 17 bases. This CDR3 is CASSGPVRGGKNIQYF. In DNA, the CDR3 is TGTGCCAGCAGCGGCCCCGTGCGAGGAGGCAAAAACATTCAGTACTTC.

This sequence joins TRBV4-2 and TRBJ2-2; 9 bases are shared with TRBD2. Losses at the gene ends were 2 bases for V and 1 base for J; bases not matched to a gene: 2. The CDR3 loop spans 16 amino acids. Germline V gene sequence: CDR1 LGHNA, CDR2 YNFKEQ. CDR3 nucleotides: TGTGCCAGCAGCCAACGGACTAGCGAGAACACCGGGGAGCTGTTTTTT. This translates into CASSQRTSENTGELFF.

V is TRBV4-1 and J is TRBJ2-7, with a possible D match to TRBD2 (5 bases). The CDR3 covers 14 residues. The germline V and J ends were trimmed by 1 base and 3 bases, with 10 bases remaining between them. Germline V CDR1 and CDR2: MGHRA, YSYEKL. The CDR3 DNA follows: TGCGCCAGCAGCCAAGGGACTTACTTCTACGAGCAGTACTTC. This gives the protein CASSQGTYFYEQYF.

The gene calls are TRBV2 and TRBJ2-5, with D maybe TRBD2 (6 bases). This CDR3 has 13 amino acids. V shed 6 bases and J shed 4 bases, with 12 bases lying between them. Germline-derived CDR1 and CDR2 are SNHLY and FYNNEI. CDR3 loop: CASSPGDLETQYF. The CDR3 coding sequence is TGTGCCAGCAGCCCGGGAGACCTAGAGACCCAGTACTTC. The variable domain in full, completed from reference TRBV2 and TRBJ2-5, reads EPEVTQTPSHQVTQMGQEVILRCVPISNHLYFYWYRQILGQKVEFLVSFYNNEISEKSEIFDDQFSVERPDGSNFTLKIRSTKLEDSAMYFCASSPGDLETQYFGPGTRLLVL.

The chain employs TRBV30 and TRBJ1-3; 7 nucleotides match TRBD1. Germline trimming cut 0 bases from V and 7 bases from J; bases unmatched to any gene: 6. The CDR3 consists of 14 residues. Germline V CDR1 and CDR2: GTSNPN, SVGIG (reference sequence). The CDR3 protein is CAWSVAGQANTIYF. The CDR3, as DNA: TGTGCCTGGAGTGTTGCAGGACAGGCCAACACCATATATTTT.

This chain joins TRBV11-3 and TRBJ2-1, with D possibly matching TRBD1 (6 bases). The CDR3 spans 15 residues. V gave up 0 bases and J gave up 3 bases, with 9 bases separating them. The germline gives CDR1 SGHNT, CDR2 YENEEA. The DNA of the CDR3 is TGTGCCAGCAGCTTAGAACAGGGCAGCTACAATGAGCAGTTCTTC. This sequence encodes CASSLEQGSYNEQFF.

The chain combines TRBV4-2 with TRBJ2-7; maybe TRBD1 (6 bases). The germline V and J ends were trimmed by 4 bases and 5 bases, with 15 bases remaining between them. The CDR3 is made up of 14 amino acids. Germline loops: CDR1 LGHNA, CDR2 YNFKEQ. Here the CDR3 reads CASSPSRRGHEQYF. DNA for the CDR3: TGTGCCAGCAGCCCGTCCCGCAGGGGCCACGAGCAGTACTTC.

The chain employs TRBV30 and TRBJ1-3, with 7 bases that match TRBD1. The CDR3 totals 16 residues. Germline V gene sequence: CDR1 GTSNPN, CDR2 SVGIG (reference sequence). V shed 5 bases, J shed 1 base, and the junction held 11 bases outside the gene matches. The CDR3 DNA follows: TGTGCCTGGGATGCTAACAGGGGAATGTCTGGAAACACCATATATTTT. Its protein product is CAWDANRGMSGNTIYF.

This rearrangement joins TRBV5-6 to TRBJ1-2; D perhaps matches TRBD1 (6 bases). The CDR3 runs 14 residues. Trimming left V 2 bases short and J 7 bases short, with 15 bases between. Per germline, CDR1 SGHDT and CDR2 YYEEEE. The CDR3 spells CASSFGQILVGYTF. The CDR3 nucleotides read TGTGCCAGCAGCTTCGGACAGATTCTAGTTGGCTACACCTTC.

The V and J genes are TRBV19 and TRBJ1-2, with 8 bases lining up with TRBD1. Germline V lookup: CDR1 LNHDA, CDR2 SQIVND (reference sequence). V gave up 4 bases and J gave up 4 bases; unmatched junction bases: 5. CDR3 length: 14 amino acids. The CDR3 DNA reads TGTGCCAGTAGTACCTCGGGACAGGCCTATGGCTACACCTTC. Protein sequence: CASSTSGQAYGYTF.

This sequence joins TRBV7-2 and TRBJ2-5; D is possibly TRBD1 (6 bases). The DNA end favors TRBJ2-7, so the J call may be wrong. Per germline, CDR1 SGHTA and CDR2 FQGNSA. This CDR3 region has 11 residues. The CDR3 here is CASSWGLEQYF. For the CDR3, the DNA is TGTGCCAGCAGCTGGGGGCTCGAGCAGTACTTC.

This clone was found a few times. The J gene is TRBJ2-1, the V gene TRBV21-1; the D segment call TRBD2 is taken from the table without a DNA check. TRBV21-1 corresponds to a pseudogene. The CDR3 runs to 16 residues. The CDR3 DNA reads TGTGCCAGCAGCATTGGGGGGAAACCATTTTACAATGAGCAGTTCTTC. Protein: CASSIGGKPFYNEQFF.